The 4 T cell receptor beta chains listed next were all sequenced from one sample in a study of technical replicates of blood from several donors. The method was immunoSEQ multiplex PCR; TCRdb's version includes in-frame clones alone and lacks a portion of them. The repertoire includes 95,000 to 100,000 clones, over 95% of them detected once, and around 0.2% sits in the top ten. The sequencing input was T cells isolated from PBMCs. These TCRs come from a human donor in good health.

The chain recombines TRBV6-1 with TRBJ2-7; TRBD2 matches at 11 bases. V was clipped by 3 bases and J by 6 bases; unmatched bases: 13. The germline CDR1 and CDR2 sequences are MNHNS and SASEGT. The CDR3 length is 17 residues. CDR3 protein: CASSDHGGSGGAGEQYF. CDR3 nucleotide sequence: TGTGCCAGCAGTGATCATGGTGGTAGCGGGGGGGCCGGCGAGCAGTACTTC.

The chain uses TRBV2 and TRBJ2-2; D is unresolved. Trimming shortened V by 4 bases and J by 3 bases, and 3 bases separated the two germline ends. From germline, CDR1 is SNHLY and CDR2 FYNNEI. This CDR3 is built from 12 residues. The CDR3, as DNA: TGTGCCAGCAGTGGAGACACCGGGGAGCTGTTTTTT. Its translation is CASSGDTGELFF.

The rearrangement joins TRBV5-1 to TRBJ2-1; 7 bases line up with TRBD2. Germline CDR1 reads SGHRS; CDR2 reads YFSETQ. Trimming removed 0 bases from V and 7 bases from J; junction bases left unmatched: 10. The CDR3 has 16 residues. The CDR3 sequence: CASSLDGGSPLNEQFF. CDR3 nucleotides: TGCGCCAGCAGCTTGGATGGCGGGAGTCCCTTAAATGAGCAGTTCTTC.

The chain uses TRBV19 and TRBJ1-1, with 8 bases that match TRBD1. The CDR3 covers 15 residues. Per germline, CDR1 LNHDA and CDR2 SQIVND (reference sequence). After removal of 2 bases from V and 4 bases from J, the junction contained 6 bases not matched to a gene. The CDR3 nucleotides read TGTGCCAGTAGTATAAACGGGCAGGGGGCCACTGAAGCTTTCTTT. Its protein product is CASSINGQGATEAFF.